The present T cell receptor (beta chain) was sequenced within a study of response to subunit inactivated influenza vaccine. TCRdb recomputed calls from the RT-PCR reads with MiXCR, one row per CDR3 protein. The sample lists under 800,000 distinct CDR3 sequences; about 15% were seen once. There are a few counts of this clonotype. Its specificity is not known. Study-wide points: The study's authors posited that every seasonal influenza vaccination enlists few new T cells.

The junction had 2 bases not matched to a gene; V was cut back by 4 bases and J by 9 bases. CDR3 length: 12 amino acids. Germline loops: CDR1 LNHNV, CDR2 YYDKDF (reference sequence). The TCR comes from a man aged 50-59 years who received an inactivated influenza vaccine. The input for sequencing was PBMCs from blood, taken approximately 15 days before vaccination. V is TRBV15 and J is TRBJ2-1; TRBD1 matches 8 bases. The CDR3 sequence is CATSTGQGEQFF. The CDR3 nucleotides read TGTGCCACCAGCACCGGACAGGGTGAGCAGTTCTTC.